Listed below are T cell receptor beta chains from one sample, sequenced in a study of blood T cells in healthy people across ages. TCRdb called the 5' RACE reads again in MiXCR, with one record for every CDR3 protein. In the table there are 920,000 or so distinct CDR3 sequences, 40% to 50% of which are singletons. The sequenced sample was blood. These TCRs come from a woman between 55 and 75 years old in good health. Each CDR3 is given with its conserved first and last residue. A D gene is named only where the DNA matches it firmly. Not all rows give a size; the values are once, few, many and, for expanded clones, a class.

J gene | D gene | clone size | V gene | CDR3 protein | CDR3 DNA
TRBJ1-5 | TRBD1 | - | TRBV7-9 | CASSRGQAGNQPQHF | TGTGCCAGCAGCCGCGGACAGGCTGGCAATCAGCCCCAGCATTTT
TRBJ2-5 | TRBD2 | - | TRBV10-1 | CASSEAGEETQYF | TGCGCCAGCAGTGAGGCGGGAGAAGAGACCCAGTACTTC
TRBJ2-1 | TRBD2 | - | TRBV7-8 | CASSLELAGREQFF | TGTGCCAGCAGCTTAGAACTAGCGGGACGTGAGCAGTTCTTC
TRBJ2-7 | - | - | TRBV5-1 | CASSLRFGEPYEQYF | TGCGCCAGCAGCTTGAGGTTCGGAGAACCCTACGAGCAGTACTTC
TRBJ2-7 | - | - | TRBV6-2/TRBV6-3 | CASSYVGAYEQYF | TGTGCCAGCAGCTACGTCGGGGCCTACGAGCAGTACTTC
TRBJ2-1 | TRBD1 | - | TRBV28 | CASSSWTGLAYNEQFF | TGTGCCAGCAGTTCCTGGACAGGATTAGCCTACAATGAGCAGTTCTTC
TRBJ2-1 | TRBD2 | few | TRBV7-8 | CASSLGYKKLAGEHNEQFF | TGTGCCAGCAGCTTAGGGTACAAGAAACTAGCGGGAGAACACAATGAGCAGTTCTTC
TRBJ2-7 | - | few | TRBV7-9 | CASSPGGAGSSYEQYF | TGTGCCAGCAGCCCCGGTGGGGCAGGAAGCTCCTACGAGCAGTACTTC
TRBJ2-7 | - | few | TRBV10-3 | CAISVYRASEQYF | TGTGCCATCAGTGTTTATAGGGCAAGCGAGCAGTACTTC
TRBJ2-5 | - | once | TRBV4-1 | CASSQDPTDTQETQYF | TGCGCCAGCAGCCAAGATCCCACAGACACACAAGAGACCCAGTACTTC
TRBJ1-5 | - | - | TRBV20-1 | CSAYVRGNQPQHF | TGCAGTGCTTACGTCAGGGGCAATCAGCCCCAGCATTTT
TRBJ2-5 | - | - | TRBV14 | CASSQDRTAQETQYF | TGTGCCAGCAGCCAAGATAGGACAGCTCAAGAGACCCAGTACTTC
TRBJ2-3 | TRBD1 | - | TRBV2 | CASSSDRFGQYF | TGTGCCAGCAGTTCGGACAGGTTTGGGCAGTATTTT
TRBJ2-5 | TRBD2 | once | TRBV27 | CASSGRDYREETQYF | TGTGCCAGCAGTGGGCGGGACTACAGAGAAGAGACCCAGTACTTC
TRBJ1-1 | - | few | TRBV5-1 | CASSLGRANQMNTEAFF | TGCGCCAGCAGCTTGGGTAGGGCAAACCAAATGAACACTGAAGCTTTCTTT
TRBJ2-1 | - | - | TRBV29-1 | CSVRGPSSYNEQFF | TGCAGCGTGCGGGGGCCTTCCTCCTACAATGAGCAGTTCTTC
TRBJ2-5 | TRBD2 | many | TRBV29-1 | CSGGLAGVETQYF | TGCAGCGGGGGACTAGCGGGAGTTGAGACCCAGTACTTC
TRBJ2-7 | - | - | TRBV7-2 | CASSYLGRSYNEQYF | TGTGCCAGCAGCTATCTAGGGCGGTCCTACAATGAGCAGTACTTC
TRBJ2-5 | - | - | TRBV4-2 | CASSQRLSGAAEETQYF | TGTGCCAGCAGCCAAAGGCTATCTGGGGCAGCGGAAGAGACCCAGTACTTC
TRBJ2-3 | TRBD2 | once | TRBV20-1 | CSAINGLAGPTDTQYF | TGCAGTGCTATTAACGGACTAGCGGGGCCCACAGATACGCAGTATTTT
TRBJ2-7 | TRBD2 | many | TRBV29-1 | CSVAAGTSDYEQYF | TGCAGCGTTGCGGCGGGGACTAGCGACTACGAGCAGTACTTC
TRBJ2-1 | TRBD1 | - | TRBV5-1 | CASSLVLTGGNEQFF | TGCGCCAGCAGCTTGGTGTTGACAGGGGGCAATGAGCAGTTCTTC
TRBJ2-5 | TRBD1 | once | TRBV6-6 | CASSVQGARETQYF | TGTGCCAGCAGCGTACAGGGGGCGAGGGAGACCCAGTACTTC
TRBJ1-1 | TRBD1 | - | TRBV5-4 | CASSLPTGDRNTEAFF | TGTGCCAGCAGCTTGCCGACAGGGGACCGGAACACTGAAGCTTTCTTT
TRBJ2-7 | - | - | TRBV20-1 | CRARGTTLTYEQYF | TGCAGGGCTAGGGGGACAACCCTCACCTACGAGCAGTACTTC
TRBJ2-5 | TRBD2 | - | TRBV5-1 | CASSLTGGPQETQYF | TGCGCCAGCAGCTTGACGGGGGGACCTCAAGAGACCCAGTACTTC
TRBJ2-5 | - | - | TRBV3-1 | CASSHSGGGSETQYF | TGTGCCAGCAGCCACTCCGGGGGAGGTTCGGAGACCCAGTACTTC
TRBJ2-7 | TRBD2 | - | TRBV12-3/TRBV12-4 | CASSTSGTSGKEQYF | TGTGCCAGCAGTACCTCCGGGACTAGCGGGAAAGAGCAGTACTTC
TRBJ2-4 | TRBD2 | - | TRBV7-9 | CASSLRMRVGRAGEQYF | TGTGCCAGCAGCTTAAGGATGCGAGTCGGGAGGGCCGGTGAGCAGTACTTC
TRBJ2-7 | TRBD1 | - | TRBV3-1 | CASSQDVAGGREQYF | TGTGCCAGCAGCCAAGATGTCGCAGGGGGTCGCGAGCAGTACTTC
TRBJ2-1 | - | - | TRBV24-1 | CATSDSGPGRGEQFF | TGTGCCACCAGTGATTCCGGACCGGGGCGGGGTGAGCAGTTCTTC
TRBJ2-7 | - | - | TRBV4-1 | CASSQDWRSYYEQYF | TGCGCCAGCAGCCAAGATTGGCGGAGCTACTACGAGCAGTACTTC
TRBJ2-1 | - | - | TRBV7-3 | CASSPNLQGDEQFF | TGTGCCAGCAGCCCAAACCTACAGGGTGATGAGCAGTTCTTC
TRBJ2-7 | - | few | TRBV5-6 | CASSNGGNEQYF | TGTGCCAGCAGCAACGGGGGCAATGAGCAGTACTTC
TRBJ2-7 | TRBD1 | few | TRBV6-5 | CASSYYGQGSYEQYF | TGTGCCAGCAGTTATTACGGACAGGGATCCTACGAGCAGTACTTC
TRBJ2-3 | TRBD1 | few | TRBV2 | CASNNQGVNTDTQYF | TGTGCCAGCAACAATCAGGGGGTGAACACAGATACGCAGTATTTT
TRBJ2-1 | - | few | TRBV21-1 | CASSTSKVYNEQFF | TGTGCCAGCAGCACTAGTAAGGTCTACAATGAGCAGTTCTTC
TRBJ2-7 | - | few | TRBV4-1 | CASSWDQYEQYF | TGCGCCAGCAGCTGGGACCAATACGAGCAGTACTTC
TRBJ2-4 | - | few | TRBV20-1 | CSALDQGLAKNIQYF | TGCAGTGCTCTAGATCAGGGGCTAGCCAAAAACATTCAGTACTTC
TRBJ2-7 | - | - | TRBV9 | CASSAGAGAPAYEQYF | TGTGCCAGCAGCGCAGGAGCGGGCGCTCCCGCCTACGAGCAGTACTTC
TRBJ2-1 | - | many | TRBV5-1 | CASSLEPGVYNEQFF | TGCGCCAGCAGCTTAGAACCGGGGGTTTACAATGAGCAGTTCTTC
TRBJ2-5 | TRBD1 | once | TRBV20-1 | CSARGTGGFGETQYF | TGCAGTGCCCGCGGGACAGGGGGCTTTGGGGAGACCCAGTACTTC
TRBJ2-3 | - | - | TRBV4-2 | CASSQDGGVSTDTQYF | TGTGCCAGCAGCCAAGATGGCGGGGTGAGCACAGATACGCAGTATTTT
TRBJ2-1 | TRBD2 | - | TRBV5-1 | CASSLYAGGGTNEQFF | TGCGCCAGCAGCTTGTACGCGGGAGGCGGAACCAATGAGCAGTTCTTC
TRBJ2-7 | - | - | TRBV27 | CASSLHRLYEQYF | TGTGCCAGCAGTTTACACAGATTATACGAGCAGTACTTC
TRBJ1-2 | TRBD1 | - | TRBV27 | CASSLGGQGAIGYTF | TGTGCCAGCAGTTTAGGTGGACAGGGGGCGATTGGCTACACCTTC
TRBJ2-1 | - | - | TRBV4-2 | CASSPRAGSGQQFF | TGTGCCAGCAGCCCAAGAGCGGGTTCGGGCCAGCAGTTCTTC
TRBJ2-6 | - | - | TRBV10-3 | CASQGRSGANVLTF | TGTGCCAGTCAGGGACGCTCTGGGGCCAACGTCCTGACTTTC
TRBJ2-7 | - | few | TRBV9 | CASSVRTDSYEQYF | TGTGCCAGCAGCGTCCGGACTGACTCCTACGAGCAGTACTTC
TRBJ1-2 | - | - | TRBV27 | CASRQTPRGRDGYTF | TGTGCCAGCAGACAGACCCCCCGGGGGCGAGATGGCTACACCTTC
TRBJ2-7 | - | few | TRBV2 | CAFRTGRLGIEQYF | TGTGCCTTCAGGACGGGGCGCCTCGGGATCGAGCAGTACTTC
TRBJ2-1 | - | few | TRBV20-1 | CSASGLSKAFF | TGCAGTGCTAGTGGACTATCGAAGGCGTTCTTC
TRBJ2-5 | TRBD1 | - | TRBV5-6 | CASSSSGQGETQYF | TGTGCCAGCAGCTCCTCGGGACAGGGAGAGACCCAGTACTTC
TRBJ2-1 | TRBD2 | - | TRBV3-1 | CASSQPGRSYNEQFF | TGTGCCAGCAGCCAACCCGGGAGGAGTTACAATGAGCAGTTCTTC
TRBJ2-7 | - | few | TRBV6-2/TRBV6-3 | CAGPSGWREYEQYF | TGTGCCGGTCCAAGCGGCTGGAGGGAATACGAGCAGTACTTC
TRBJ1-2 | - | - | TRBV24-1 | CATSETGFYGYTF | TGTGCCACCAGTGAGACCGGCTTCTATGGCTACACCTTC